This T cell receptor beta chain was found in a study of CD8 T cells in ankylosing spondylitis. Study-level points and caveats: The disease-linked clones had a CD8+ phenotype and low blood frequencies. Blood of patients with ankylosing spondylitis appeared to be characterized by a TCR beta motif of several highly homologous variants. Disease-linked clones reportedly concentrated significantly in matched ankylosing spondylitis synovial fluid.

V gave up 6 bases and J gave up 12 bases, with 18 bases separating them. Germline V gene sequence: CDR1 KGHSH, CDR2 LQKENI. The CDR3 covers 13 residues. Comments on this clonotype: Antigen specificity is unknown.

Libraries for TCR beta were made by quantitative 5'-RACE with molecular barcodes. TCRdb processed the 5' RACE reads anew with MiXCR; each CDR3 protein has one entry. This repertoire shows about 130,000 distinct CDR3 sequences, 7.3% found once; its top ten account for roughly an eighth. The sequencing input was blood, either unsorted or a sorted T cell fraction (not recorded which). The sequence derives from a female donor with ankylosing spondylitis or in good health (not recorded which). The rearrangement uses TRBV18 and TRBJ2-1; tentatively, D is TRBD2 (7 bases). The CDR3 nucleotides read TGTGCCAGCTCCCCCGAGAGGGGGGAGGGGCAGTTCTTC. It specifies CASSPERGEGQFF.